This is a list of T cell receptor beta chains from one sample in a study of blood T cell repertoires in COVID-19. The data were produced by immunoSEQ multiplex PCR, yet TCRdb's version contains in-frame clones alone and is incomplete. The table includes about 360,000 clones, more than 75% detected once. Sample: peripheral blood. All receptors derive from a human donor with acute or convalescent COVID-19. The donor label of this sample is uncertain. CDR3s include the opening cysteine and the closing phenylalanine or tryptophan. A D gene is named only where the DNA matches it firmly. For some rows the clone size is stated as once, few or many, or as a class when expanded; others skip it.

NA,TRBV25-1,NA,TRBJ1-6,TGTGCCAGCAGTGAGGGGGGGCCCCTCCACTTT,CASSEGGPLHF
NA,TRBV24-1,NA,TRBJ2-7,TGTGCCACCAGTGTGGGGGGAGCCAACGAGCAGTACTTC,CATSVGGANEQYF
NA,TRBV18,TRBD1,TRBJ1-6,TGTGCCAGCTCCCGTGACAGGGGTTCCTATAATTCACCCCTCCACTTT,CASSRDRGSYNSPLHF
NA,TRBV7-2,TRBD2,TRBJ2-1,TGTGCCAGCAGCTTAGCGGCTAGCGGGGGGTACAATGAGCAGTTCTTC,CASSLAASGGYNEQFF
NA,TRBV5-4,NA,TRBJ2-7,TGTGCCAGCAGCACGTCTGACAGTTACGAGCAGTACTTC,CASSTSDSYEQYF
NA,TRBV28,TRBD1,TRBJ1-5,TGTGCCAGCACCCAGGGGGATGCTAATCAGCCCCAGCATTTT,CASTQGDANQPQHF
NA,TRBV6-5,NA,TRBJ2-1,TGTGCCAGCAGTTACTTAGGGAGCTCCTACAATGAGCAGTTCTTC,CASSYLGSSYNEQFF
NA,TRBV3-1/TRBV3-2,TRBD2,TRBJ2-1,TGTGCCAGCGCGGGACTAGCGGGGGAGGGGCTGTTCTTC,CASAGLAGEGLFF
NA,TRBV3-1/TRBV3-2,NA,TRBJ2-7,TGTGCCAGCAGCCAAGATCTTCAGGAACACGAGCAGTACTTC,CASSQDLQEHEQYF
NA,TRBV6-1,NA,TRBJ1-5,TGTGCCAGCAGTGACAGGGATAATCAGCCCCAGCATTTT,CASSDRDNQPQHF
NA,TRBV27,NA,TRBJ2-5,TGTGCCAGCAGTTTAGAGTACCAAGAGACCCAGTACTTC,CASSLEYQETQYF
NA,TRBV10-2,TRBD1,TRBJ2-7,TGCGCCAGCAGTAAGGGACAGATCTACGAGCAGTACTTC,CASSKGQIYEQYF
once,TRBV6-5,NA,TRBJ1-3,TGTGCCAGCAGAACAGGGTCGGGAAACACCATATATTTT,CASRTGSGNTIYF
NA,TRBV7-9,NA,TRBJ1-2,TGTGCCAGCAGCTTAGAGGTCCTCGGGGGGAGTAGCGGCTACACCTTC,CASSLEVLGGSSGYTF
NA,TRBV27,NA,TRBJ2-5,TGTGCCAGCAGAAAGAGGCAAGAAGAGACCCAGTACTTC,CASRKRQEETQYF
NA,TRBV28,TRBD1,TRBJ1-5,TGTGCCTCACAGGGGGCTTTTAATCAGCCCCAGCATTTT,CASQGAFNQPQHF
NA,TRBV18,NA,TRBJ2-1,TGTGCCAGCTCACTCTCTGGAGGGAACAATGAGCAGTTCTTC,CASSLSGGNNEQFF
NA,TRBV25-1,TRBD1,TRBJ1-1,TGTGCCAGCAGAAGGACAGGGGGGACTGAAGCTTTCTTT,CASRRTGGTEAFF
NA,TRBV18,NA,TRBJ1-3,TGTGCCAGCTCATCCATCCGCAGGGACTCTGGAAACACCATATATTTT,CASSSIRRDSGNTIYF
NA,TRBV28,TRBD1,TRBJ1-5,TGTGCCAGCAGTCCCACTGACAGGGCGAGGCAGCCCCAGCATTTT,CASSPTDRARQPQHF
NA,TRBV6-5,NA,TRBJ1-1,TGTGCCAGCAGTCGGGCTAACAGGGTTTCTGCCGCTTTCTTT,CASSRANRVSAAFF
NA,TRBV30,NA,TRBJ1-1,TGTGCCTGGAGTGTTTTGGGCCTCGCGGGGACTGAAGCTTTCTTT,CAWSVLGLAGTEAFF
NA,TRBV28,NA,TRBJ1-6,TGTGCCAGCAAACAGGGAAGTTCACCCCTCCACTTT,CASKQGSSPLHF
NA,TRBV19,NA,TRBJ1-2,TGTGCCAGTAGTATAGGGGGTGACAGCTTTGGCTACACCTTC,CASSIGGDSFGYTF
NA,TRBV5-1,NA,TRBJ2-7,TGCGCCAGCAGCTTGGCCGGGGTCGACGAGCAGTACTTC,CASSLAGVDEQYF
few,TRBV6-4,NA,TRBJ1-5,TGTGCCAGCAGTGAAGAGGCCAGTCGGCCCCAGCATTTT,CASSEEASRPQHF
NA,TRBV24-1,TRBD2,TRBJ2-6,TGTGCCACCAGTGGGATTGGGGAGGGCTCTGGGGCCAACGTCCTGACTTTC,CATSGIGEGSGANVLTF
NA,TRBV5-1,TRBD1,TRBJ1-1,TGCGCCAGCAGCCTAGGACAGGTTGCCTCGAACACTGAAGCTTTCTTT,CASSLGQVASNTEAFF
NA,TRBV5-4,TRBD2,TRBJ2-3,TGTGCCAGCAGCCCAGAAAAAAAGACTAGCGGGACTTACACAGATACGCAGTATTTT,CASSPEKKTSGTYTDTQYF
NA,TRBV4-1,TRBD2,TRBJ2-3,TGCGCCAGCAGCCGAGGCTGGGGAGGGGATACAGATACGCAGTATTTT,CASSRGWGGDTDTQYF
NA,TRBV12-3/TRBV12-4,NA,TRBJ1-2,TGTGCCAGCAGTCTAGGGACATCCTATGGCTACACCTTC,CASSLGTSYGYTF
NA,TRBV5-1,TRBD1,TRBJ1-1,TGCGCCAGCAGACTGGGACAGACGGGCACTGAAGCTTTCTTT,CASRLGQTGTEAFF
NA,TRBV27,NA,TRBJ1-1,TGTGCCAGCAGTTTATCGGGGGGGAGGGGTGCTGAAGCTTTCTTT,CASSLSGGRGAEAFF
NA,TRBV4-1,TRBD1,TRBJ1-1,TGCGCCAGCAGCCAAACACGACAGGGATGGGCTTTCTTT,CASSQTRQGWAFF
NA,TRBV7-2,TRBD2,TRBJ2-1,TGTGCCAGCAGCTTAGGCGGGAGCAGGCGCAATGAGCAGTTCTTC,CASSLGGSRRNEQFF
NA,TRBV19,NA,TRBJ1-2,TGTGCCAGTAGTACGCAGGTCTATGGCTACACCTTC,CASSTQVYGYTF
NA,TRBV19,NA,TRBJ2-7,TGTGCCAGTAGTTTCTTACTGACGGGCTCCTACGAGCAGTACTTC,CASSFLLTGSYEQYF
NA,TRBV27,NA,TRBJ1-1,TGTGCCAGCAGTTCCCTGCTTAGGGGGATGAACACTGAAGCTTTCTTT,CASSSLLRGMNTEAFF
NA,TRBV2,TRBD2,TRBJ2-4,TGTGCCAGCAGTGACCCCGGGACTAGCGAAGCCAAAAACATTCAGTACTTC,CASSDPGTSEAKNIQYF
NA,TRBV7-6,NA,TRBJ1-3,TGTGCCAGCAGCTTCGGGACACTGAACACCATATATTTT,CASSFGTLNTIYF
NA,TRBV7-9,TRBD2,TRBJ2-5,TGTGCCAGCAGCTTAGCTAGCGGGGGATTCCAAGAGACCCAGTACTTC,CASSLASGGFQETQYF